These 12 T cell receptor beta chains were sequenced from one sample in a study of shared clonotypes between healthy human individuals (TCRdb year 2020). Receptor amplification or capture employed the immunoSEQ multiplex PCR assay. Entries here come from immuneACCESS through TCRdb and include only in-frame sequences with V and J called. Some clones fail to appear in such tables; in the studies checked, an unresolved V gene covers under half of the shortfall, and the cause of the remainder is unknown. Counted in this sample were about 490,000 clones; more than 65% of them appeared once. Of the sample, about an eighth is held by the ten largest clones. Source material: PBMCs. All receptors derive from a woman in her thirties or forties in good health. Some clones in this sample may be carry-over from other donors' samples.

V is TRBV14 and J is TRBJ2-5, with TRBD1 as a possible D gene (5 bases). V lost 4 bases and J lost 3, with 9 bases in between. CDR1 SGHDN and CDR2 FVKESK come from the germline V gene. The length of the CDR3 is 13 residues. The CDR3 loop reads CASSRVREETQYF. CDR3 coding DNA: TGTGCCAGCAGCCGGGTCAGGGAAGAGACCCAGTACTTC.

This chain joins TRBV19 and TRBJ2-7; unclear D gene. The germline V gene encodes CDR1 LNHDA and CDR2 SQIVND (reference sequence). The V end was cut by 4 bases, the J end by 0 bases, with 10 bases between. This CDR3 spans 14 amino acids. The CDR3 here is CASSNPRSSYEQYF. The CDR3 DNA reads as TGTGCCAGTAGTAATCCGCGGAGCTCCTACGAGCAGTACTTC.

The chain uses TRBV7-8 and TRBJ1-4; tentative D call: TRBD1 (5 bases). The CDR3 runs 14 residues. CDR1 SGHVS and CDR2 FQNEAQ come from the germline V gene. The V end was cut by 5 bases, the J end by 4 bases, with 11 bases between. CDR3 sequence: CASSDRARNEKLFF. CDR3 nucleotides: TGTGCCAGCAGCGACAGAGCACGTAATGAAAAACTGTTTTTT.

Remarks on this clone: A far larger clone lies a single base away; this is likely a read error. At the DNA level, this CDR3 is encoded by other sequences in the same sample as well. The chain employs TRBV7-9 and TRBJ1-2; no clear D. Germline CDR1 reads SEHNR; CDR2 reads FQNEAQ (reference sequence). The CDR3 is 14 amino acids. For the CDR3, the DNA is TGTGCCAGCAGCCTAGCAGCCTCTAACTATGGCTACACCTTC. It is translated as CASSLAASNYGYTF. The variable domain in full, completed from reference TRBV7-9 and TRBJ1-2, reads DTGVSQNPRHKITKRGQNVTFRCDPISEHNRLYWYRQTLGQGPEFLTYFQNEAQLEKSRLLSDRFSAERPKGSFSTLEIQRTEQGDSAMYLCASSLAASNYGYTFGSGTRLTVV.

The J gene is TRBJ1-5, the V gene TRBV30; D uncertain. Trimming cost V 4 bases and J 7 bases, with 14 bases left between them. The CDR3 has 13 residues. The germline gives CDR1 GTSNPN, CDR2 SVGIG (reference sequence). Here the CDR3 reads CAWNRGLSQPQHF. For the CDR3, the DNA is TGTGCCTGGAATCGGGGTCTGTCGCAGCCCCAGCATTTT.

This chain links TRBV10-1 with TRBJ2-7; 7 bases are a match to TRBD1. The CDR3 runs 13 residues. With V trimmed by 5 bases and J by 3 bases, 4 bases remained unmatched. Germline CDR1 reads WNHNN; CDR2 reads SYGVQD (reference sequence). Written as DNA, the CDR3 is TGCGCCAGCAGTAGGACAGGCTTCTACGAGCAGTACTTC. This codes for CASSRTGFYEQYF.

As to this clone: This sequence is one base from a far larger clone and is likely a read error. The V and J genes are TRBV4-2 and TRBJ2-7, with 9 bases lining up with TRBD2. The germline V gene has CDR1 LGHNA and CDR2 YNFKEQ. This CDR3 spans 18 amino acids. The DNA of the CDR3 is TGTGACAGCAGCCAAGAGTGGGCGGGAGGGCCTTTCGTACACGAGCAGTACTTC. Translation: CDSSQEWAGGPFVHEQYF.

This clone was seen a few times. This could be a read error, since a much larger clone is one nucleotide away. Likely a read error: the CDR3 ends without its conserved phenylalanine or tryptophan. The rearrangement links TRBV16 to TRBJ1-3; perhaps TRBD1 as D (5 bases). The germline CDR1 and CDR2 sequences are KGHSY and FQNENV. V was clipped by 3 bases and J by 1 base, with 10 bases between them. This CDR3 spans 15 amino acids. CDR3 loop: CASSQTVSSGNTIYL. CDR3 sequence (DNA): TGTGCCAGCAGCCAGACAGTTTCGTCTGGAAACACCATATATCTT.

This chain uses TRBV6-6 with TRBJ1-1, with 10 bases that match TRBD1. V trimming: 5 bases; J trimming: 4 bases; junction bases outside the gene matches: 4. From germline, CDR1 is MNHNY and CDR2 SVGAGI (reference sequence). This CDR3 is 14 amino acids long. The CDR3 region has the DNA TGTGCCAGCAGTCGGCGACAGGGGGCCACTGAAGCTTTCTTT. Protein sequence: CASSRRQGATEAFF.

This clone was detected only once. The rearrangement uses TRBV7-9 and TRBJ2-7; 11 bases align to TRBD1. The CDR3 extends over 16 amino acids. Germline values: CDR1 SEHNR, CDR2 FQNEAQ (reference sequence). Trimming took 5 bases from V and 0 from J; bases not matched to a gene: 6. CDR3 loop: CASSQRGTGGSYEQYF. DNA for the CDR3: TGTGCCAGCAGCCAACGTGGGACAGGGGGCTCCTACGAGCAGTACTTC.

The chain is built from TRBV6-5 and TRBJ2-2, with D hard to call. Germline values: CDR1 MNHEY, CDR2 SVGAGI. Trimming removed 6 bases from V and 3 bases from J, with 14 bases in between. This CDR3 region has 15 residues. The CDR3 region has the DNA TGTGCCAGCAGATTAGGACCCAGAGACACCGGGGAGCTGTTTTTT. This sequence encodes CASRLGPRDTGELFF.

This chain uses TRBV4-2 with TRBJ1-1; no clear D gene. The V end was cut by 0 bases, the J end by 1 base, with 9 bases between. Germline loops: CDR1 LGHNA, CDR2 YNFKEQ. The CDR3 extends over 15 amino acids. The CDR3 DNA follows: TGTGCCAGCAGCCAAGATTTGGGAGGGAACACTGAAGCTTTCTTT. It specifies CASSQDLGGNTEAFF.